This T cell receptor (beta chain) was sequenced for a study of T cell responses to AZD1222 COVID-19 vaccine. Using immunoSEQ multiplex PCR, the repertoire was profiled, and TCRdb retains in-frame clones only, with some absent. Here the sample spans 150,000 or so clones, about 90% being singletons. Germline V lookup: CDR1 SGHVS, CDR2 FQNEAQ. This CDR3 spans 16 amino acids. The ends lost 3 bases at V and 4 bases at J; junction bases unmatched: 2. V and J are TRBV7-8 and TRBJ2-1, with 14 positions matching TRBD2. Sequenced material: peripheral blood, taken 28 days after the second AZD1222 dose. This TCR came from an adult who received the AZD1222 COVID-19 vaccine. CDR3 DNA: TGTGCCAGCAGCTTCAGGACTAGCGGGGGGTACAATGAGCAGTTCTTC. Its translation: CASSFRTSGGYNEQFF.